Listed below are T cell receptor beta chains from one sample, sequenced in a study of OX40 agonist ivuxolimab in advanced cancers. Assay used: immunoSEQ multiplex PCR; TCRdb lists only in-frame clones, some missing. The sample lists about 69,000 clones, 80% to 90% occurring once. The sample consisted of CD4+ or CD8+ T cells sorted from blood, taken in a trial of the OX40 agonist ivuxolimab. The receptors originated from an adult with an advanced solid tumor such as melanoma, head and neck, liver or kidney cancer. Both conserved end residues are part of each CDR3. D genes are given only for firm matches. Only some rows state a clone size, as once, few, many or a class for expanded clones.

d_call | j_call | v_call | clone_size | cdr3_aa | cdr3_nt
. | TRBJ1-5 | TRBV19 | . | CASTPRGGPNQPQHF | TGTGCCAGTACCCCAAGGGGCGGCCCGAATCAGCCCCAGCATTTT
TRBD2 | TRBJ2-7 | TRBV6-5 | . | CASSWGGSRYEQYF | TGTGCCAGCAGTTGGGGGGGGAGTCGGTACGAGCAGTACTTC
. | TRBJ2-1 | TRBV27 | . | CASSSDRGIEQFF | TGTGCCAGCAGTTCGGACCGGGGGATTGAGCAGTTCTTC
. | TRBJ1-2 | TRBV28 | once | CASRKQGVHYGYTF | TGTGCCAGCCGTAAGCAGGGTGTTCACTATGGCTACACCTTC
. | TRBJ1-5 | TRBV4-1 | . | CASSQEGGQGSNQPQHF | TGCGCCAGCAGCCAAGAAGGCGGCCAGGGGAGCAATCAGCCCCAGCATTTT
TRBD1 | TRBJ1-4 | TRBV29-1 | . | CSVTPGTGAREKLFF | TGCAGCGTGACTCCCGGGACAGGGGCTAGAGAAAAGCTGTTTTTT
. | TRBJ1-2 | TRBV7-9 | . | CASSSWTEGYGYTF | TGTGCCAGCAGCTCGTGGACAGAGGGGTATGGCTACACCTTC
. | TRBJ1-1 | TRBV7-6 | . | CASSSTSSGTEAFF | TGTGCCAGCAGCTCAACTTCTAGCGGGACTGAAGCTTTCTTT
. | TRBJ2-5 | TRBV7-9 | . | CASSPVGGETQYF | TGTGCCAGCAGCCCCGTCGGCGGAGAGACCCAGTACTTC
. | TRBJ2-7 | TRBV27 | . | CASSAGLSEQYF | TGTGCCAGCAGTGCCGGGCTATCCGAGCAGTACTTC
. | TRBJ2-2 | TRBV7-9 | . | CASGAFRVSDTGELFF | TGTGCCAGCGGCGCGTTTAGGGTTAGTGATACCGGGGAGCTGTTTTTT
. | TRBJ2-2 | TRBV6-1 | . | CASSEWVGQDNTGELFF | TGTGCCAGCAGTGAATGGGTAGGGCAGGACAACACCGGGGAGCTGTTTTTT
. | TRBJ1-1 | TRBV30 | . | CAWSVQGNTEAFF | TGTGCCTGGAGTGTACAGGGCAACACTGAAGCTTTCTTT
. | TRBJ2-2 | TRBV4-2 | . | CASSPRGQKVWAGELFF | TGTGCCAGCAGCCCCAGGGGTCAAAAGGTGTGGGCCGGGGAGCTGTTTTTT
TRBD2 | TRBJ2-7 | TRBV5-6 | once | CASSTGTSEQYF | TGTGCCAGCAGCACCGGGACTAGCGAGCAGTACTTC
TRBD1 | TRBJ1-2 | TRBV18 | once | CASSPQGAPGAGYTF | TGTGCCAGCTCACCACAGGGGGCGCCTGGAGCTGGCTACACCTTC
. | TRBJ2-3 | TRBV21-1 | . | CASNLNRPNGARRQYF | TGTGCCAGCAACCTAAATCGGCCAAACGGTGCAAGGAGGCAGTATTTT
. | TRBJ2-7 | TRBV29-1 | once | CSVVGAGEDYEQYF | TGCAGCGTGGTCGGGGCAGGGGAAGACTACGAGCAGTACTTC
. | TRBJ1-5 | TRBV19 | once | CASSSFGGSNQPQHF | TGTGCCAGTAGTTCTTTCGGGGGTAGCAATCAGCCCCAGCATTTT
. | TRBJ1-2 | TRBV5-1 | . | CASSPWPADRVGYTF | TGCGCCAGCAGCCCGTGGCCGGCAGACCGGGTTGGCTACACCTTC
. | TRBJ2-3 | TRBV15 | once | CATAWKARPDTQYF | TGTGCCACCGCTTGGAAGGCACGTCCGGATACGCAGTATTTT
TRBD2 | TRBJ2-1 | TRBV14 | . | CASSQDGLAGGDEQFF | TGTGCCAGCAGCCAAGATGGGCTAGCGGGAGGGGATGAGCAGTTCTTC